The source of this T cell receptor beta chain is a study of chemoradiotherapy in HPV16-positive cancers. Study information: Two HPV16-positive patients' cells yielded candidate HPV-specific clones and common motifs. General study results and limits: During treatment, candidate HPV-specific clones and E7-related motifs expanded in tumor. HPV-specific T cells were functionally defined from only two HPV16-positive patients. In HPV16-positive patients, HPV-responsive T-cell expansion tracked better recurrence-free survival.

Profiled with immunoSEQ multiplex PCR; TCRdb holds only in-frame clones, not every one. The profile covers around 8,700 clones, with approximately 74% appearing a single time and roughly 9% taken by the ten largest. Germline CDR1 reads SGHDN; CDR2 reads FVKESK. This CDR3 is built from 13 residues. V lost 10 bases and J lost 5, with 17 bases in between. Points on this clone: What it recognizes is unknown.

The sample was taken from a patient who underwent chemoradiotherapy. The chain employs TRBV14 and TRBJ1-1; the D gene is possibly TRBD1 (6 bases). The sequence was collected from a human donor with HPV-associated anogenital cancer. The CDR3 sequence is CATTTGWGTEAFF. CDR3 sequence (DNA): TGTGCCACAACGACAGGATGGGGGACTGAAGCTTTCTTT.